This T cell receptor (beta chain) stems from a study of CD8+ T cells in alopecia areata. The CDR3 extends over 15 amino acids. From germline, CDR1 is SGDLS and CDR2 YYNGEE. V lost 0 bases to trimming and J lost 4 bases, with 12 bases between them. Following RNA extraction, reverse transcription yielded cDNA that acted as the sequencing template. The data were produced by immunoSEQ multiplex PCR, yet TCRdb's version contains in-frame clones alone and is incomplete. This table has about 140,000 clones, around 54% appearing once. The table lists this clone with a count of one. Sequenced: CD4+ T cells sorted from blood. The rearrangement joins TRBV9 to TRBJ2-3; D gene unclear. The TCR comes from a human donor in good health. This CDR3 reads CASSVAAEVADTQYF. In nucleotides, the CDR3 is TGTGCCAGCAGCGTAGCGGCAGAAGTTGCAGATACGCAGTATTTT.